Detailed here is one T cell receptor beta chain. Antigen unknown. Here immunoSEQ multiplex PCR was the method, and the copy in TCRdb shows in-frame clones only, minus some. Of about 710,000 clones in the sample, around four fifths were seen once. Per the germline V gene, CDR1 is SGHRS and CDR2 is YFSETQ. The V gene lost 0 bases and the J gene lost 5 bases, with 8 bases spanning the gap. There are 13 residues in the CDR3. These data are taken from a study of shared clonotypes between healthy human individuals. The study, taken as a whole, reports: The study generally estimated greater richness for naive than memory subsets. Clonotypes shared by all four donors outscored non-shared clonotypes in generation probability.

This chain links TRBV5-1 with TRBJ2-5; D is possibly TRBD1 or TRBD2 (5 bases each). The sample consisted of memory CD4+ T cells sorted from blood. The sample's subset: CD45RA-negative fraction. The TCR comes from a woman aged 25-40 years in good health. The CDR3 region is CASSLDEGETQYF. CDR3 in DNA: TGCGCCAGCAGCTTGGACGAGGGGGAGACCCAGTACTTC.